This T cell receptor (beta chain) was sequenced for a study of cytomegalovirus exposure and HLA in healthy donors. The donors were part of the validation cohort, which consisted of about 120 subjects and was separate from the first cohort of 666 subjects. V lost 7 bases and J lost 6; bases outside the gene matches: 14. CDR3 length: 16 residues. Germline assignment: CDR1 MNHEY and CDR2 SMNVEV (reference sequence). Some clones are missing from TCRdb's copy, which holds only in-frame ones; the method was immunoSEQ multiplex PCR. The table has over 150,000 clones, just under 90% seen once. The V call is TRBV27, the J call TRBJ1-2; the match to TRBD1 covers 10 bases. The specimen was PBMCs. The clonotype originates from a woman between 18 and 30 years old in good health and CMV-seropositive. The DNA of the CDR3 is TGTGCCAGCACCTCATGGACAGGGGGAGATAAAAATGGCTACACCTTC. Its protein product is CASTSWTGGDKNGYTF.